This entry is about one TCR beta chain. In germline, CDR1 is SNHLY, CDR2 FYNNEI. This CDR3 contains 15 residues. V gave up 4 bases and J gave up 0 bases, with 10 bases separating them. This sample is drawn from a study of technical replicates of blood from four donors. Using immunoSEQ multiplex PCR, the repertoire was profiled, and TCRdb retains in-frame clones only, with some absent. The sample lists 75,000 to 85,000 clones; approximately 95% were seen once. The chain joins TRBV2 to TRBJ1-3, with D uncertain. Sequenced material: T cells isolated from PBMCs. The clonotype comes from a human donor in good health. The chain's CDR3 is CASSVSRNSGNTIYF. The CDR3 coding sequence is TGTGCCAGCAGTGTGTCGCGGAACTCTGGAAACACCATATATTTT.